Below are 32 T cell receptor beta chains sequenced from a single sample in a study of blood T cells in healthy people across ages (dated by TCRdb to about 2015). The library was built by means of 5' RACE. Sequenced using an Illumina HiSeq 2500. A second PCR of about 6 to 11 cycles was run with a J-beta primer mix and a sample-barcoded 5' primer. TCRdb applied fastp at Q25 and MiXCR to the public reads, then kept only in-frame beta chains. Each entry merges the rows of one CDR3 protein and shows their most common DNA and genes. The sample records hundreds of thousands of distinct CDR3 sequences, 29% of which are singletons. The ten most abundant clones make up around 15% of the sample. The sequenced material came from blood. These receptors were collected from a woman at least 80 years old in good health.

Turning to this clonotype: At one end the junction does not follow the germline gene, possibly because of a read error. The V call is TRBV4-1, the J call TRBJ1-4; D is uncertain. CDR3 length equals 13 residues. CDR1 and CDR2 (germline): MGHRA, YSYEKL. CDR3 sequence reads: CANSLGTNEKLFF. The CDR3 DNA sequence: TGCGCCAACAGCCTAGGAACTAATGAAAAACTGTTTTTT.

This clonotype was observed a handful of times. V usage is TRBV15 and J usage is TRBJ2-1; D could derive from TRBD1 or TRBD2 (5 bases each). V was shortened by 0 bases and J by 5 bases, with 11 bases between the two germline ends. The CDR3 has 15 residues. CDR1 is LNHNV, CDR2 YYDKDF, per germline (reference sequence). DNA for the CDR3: TGTGCCACCAGCAGAGAGGGACGGGAAGACAATGAGCAGTTCTTC. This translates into CATSREGREDNEQFF.

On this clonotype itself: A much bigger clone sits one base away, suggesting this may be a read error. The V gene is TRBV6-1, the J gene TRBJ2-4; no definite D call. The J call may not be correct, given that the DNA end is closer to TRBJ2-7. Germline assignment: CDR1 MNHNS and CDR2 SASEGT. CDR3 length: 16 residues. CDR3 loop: CASSVTYDHTCYEQYF. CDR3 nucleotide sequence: TGTGCCAGCAGTGTCACCTACGATCACACCTGCTACGAGCAGTACTTC.

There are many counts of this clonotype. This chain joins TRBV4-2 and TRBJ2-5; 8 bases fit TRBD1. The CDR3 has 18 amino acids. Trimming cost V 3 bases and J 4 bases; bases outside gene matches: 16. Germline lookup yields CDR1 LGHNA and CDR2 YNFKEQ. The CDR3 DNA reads TGTGCCAGCAGCCACCTCGGGGGCAGGGGGCGTTCGGGAGAGACCCAGTACTTC. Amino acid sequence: CASSHLGGRGRSGETQYF.

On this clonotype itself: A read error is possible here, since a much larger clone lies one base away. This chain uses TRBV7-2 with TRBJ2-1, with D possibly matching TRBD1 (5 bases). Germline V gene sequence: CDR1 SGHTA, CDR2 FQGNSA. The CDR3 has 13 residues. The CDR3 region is CVSSLVVEGVKFF. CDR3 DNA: TGTGTCAGCAGCTTAGTGGTGGAAGGGGTCAAGTTCTTC.

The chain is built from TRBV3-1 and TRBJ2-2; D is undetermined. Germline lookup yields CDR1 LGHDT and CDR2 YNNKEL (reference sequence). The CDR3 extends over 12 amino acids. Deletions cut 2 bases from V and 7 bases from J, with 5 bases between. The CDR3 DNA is TGTGCCAGCAGCCAACCCTTCGGGGAGCTGTTTTTT. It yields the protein CASSQPFGELFF.

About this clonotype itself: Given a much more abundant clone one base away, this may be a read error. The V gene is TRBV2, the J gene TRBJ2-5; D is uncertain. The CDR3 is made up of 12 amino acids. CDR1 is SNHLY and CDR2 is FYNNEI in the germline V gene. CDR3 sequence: CASSVTQETKYF. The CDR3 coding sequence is TGTGCCAGCAGTGTAACACAAGAGACCAAGTACTTC.

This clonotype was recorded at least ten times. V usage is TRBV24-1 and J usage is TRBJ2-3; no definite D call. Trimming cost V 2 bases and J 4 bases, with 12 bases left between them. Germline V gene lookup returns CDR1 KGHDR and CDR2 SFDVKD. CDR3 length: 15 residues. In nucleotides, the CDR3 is TGTGCCACCAGTGATTCAACCCTCGACCCAGATACGCAGTATTTT. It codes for CATSDSTLDPDTQYF.

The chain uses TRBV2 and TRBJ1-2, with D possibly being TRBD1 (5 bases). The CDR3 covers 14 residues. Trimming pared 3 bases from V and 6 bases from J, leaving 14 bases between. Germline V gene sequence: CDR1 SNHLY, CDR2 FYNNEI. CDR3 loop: CASSELAGRDGYTF. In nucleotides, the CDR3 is TGTGCCAGCAGTGAGTTGGCAGGGAGAGATGGCTACACCTTC.

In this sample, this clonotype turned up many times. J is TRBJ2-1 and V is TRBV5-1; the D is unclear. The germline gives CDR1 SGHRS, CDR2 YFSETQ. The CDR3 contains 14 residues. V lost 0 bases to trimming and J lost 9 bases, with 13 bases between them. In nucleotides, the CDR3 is TGCGCCAGCAGCTTGGCCCTAGGGATGGGTGAGCAGTTCTTC. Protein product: CASSLALGMGEQFF.

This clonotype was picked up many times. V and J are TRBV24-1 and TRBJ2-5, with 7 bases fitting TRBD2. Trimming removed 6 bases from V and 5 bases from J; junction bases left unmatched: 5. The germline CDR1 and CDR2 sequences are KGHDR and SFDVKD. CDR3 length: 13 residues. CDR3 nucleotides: TGTGCCACCAGTCAGGCGGGGGAGGAGACCCAGTACTTC. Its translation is CATSQAGEETQYF.

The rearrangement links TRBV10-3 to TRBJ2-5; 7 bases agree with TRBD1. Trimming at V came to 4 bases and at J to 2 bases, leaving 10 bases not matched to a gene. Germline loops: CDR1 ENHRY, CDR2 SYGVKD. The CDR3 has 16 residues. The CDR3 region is CAISANRGEIQETQYF. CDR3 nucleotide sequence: TGTGCCATCAGTGCGAACAGGGGCGAAATACAAGAGACCCAGTACTTC.

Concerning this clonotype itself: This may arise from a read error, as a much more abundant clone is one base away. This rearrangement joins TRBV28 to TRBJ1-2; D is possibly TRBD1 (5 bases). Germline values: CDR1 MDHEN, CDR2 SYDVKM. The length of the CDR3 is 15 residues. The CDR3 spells CTSSTPRASNYGYTF. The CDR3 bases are TGTACCAGCAGTACCCCCAGGGCATCTAACTATGGCTACACCTTC.

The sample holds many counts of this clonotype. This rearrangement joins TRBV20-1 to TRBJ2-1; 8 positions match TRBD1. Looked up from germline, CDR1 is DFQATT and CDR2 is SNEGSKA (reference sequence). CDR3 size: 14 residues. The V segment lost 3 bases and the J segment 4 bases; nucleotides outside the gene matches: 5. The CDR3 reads CSARGQVKYNEQFF. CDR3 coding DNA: TGCAGTGCTAGGGGACAGGTGAAATACAATGAGCAGTTCTTC.

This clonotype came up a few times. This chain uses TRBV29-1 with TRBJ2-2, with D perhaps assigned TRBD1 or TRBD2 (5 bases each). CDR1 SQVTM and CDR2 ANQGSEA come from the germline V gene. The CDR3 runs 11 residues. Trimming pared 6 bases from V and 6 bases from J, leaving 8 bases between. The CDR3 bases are TGCAGCGTGAGAGGGGCCGGGGAGCTGTTTTTT. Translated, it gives CSVRGAGELFF.

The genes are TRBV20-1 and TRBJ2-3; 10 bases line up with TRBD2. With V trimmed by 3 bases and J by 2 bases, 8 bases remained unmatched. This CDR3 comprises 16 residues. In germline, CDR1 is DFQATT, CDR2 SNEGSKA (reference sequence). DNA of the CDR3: TGCAGTGCTAGGGCTGGACTAGCGGTTAACACAGATACGCAGTATTTT. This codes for CSARAGLAVNTDTQYF.

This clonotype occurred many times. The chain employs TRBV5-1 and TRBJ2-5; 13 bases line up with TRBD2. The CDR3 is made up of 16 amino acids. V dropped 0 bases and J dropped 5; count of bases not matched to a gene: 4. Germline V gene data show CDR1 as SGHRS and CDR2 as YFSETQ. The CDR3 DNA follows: TGCGCCAGCAGCTTGGAGGGACTAGCGGGGACGGAGACCCAGTACTTC. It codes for CASSLEGLAGTETQYF.

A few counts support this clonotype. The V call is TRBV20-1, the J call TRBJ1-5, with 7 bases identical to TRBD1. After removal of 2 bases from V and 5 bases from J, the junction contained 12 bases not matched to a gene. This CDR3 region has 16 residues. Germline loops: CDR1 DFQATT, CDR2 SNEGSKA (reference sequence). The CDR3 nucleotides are TGCAGTGCTAGACGACAGGGAGGGGTTAAAGATCAGCCCCAGCATTTT. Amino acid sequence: CSARRQGGVKDQPQHF.

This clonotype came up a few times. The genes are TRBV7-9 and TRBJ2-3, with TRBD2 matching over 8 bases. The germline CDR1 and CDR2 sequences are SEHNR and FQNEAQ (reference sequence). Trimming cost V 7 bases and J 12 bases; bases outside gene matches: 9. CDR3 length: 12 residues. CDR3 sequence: CASNERGPSQYF. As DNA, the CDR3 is TGTGCCAGCAACGAGCGGGGGCCTTCCCAGTATTTT.

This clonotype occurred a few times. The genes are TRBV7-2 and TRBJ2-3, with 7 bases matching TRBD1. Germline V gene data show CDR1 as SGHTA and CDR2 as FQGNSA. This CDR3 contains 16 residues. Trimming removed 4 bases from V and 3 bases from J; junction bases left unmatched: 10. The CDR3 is CASSSSATGWTDTQYF. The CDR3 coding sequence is TGTGCCAGCAGCTCCAGTGCGACAGGGTGGACAGATACGCAGTATTTT.

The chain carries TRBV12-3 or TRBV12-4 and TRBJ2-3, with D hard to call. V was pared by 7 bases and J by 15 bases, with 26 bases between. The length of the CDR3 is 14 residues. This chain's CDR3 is CASNGRVGPDAEYF. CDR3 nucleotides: TGTGCCAGCAATGGTAGGGTGGGCCCAGATGCGGAATATTTT.

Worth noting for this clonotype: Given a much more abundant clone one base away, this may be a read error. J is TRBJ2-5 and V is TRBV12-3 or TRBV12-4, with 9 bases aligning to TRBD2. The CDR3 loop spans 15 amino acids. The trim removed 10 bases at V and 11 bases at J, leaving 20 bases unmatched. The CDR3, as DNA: TGTGCCACTGCCAGCGGGGGGAAGAGGTCGAATGAGCAGTACTTC. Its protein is CATASGGKRSNEQYF.

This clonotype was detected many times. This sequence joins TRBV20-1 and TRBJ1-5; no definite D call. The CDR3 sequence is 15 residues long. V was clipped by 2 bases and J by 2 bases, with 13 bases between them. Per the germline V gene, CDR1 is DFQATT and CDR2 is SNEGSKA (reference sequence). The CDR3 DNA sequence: TGCAGTGCTAGACCTGATCCCACGGGCAATCAGCCCCAGCATTTT. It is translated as CSARPDPTGNQPQHF.

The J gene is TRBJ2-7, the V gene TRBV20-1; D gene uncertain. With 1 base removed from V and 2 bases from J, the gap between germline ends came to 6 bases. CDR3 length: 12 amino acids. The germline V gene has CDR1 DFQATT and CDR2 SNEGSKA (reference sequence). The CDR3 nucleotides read TGCAGTGCTAGAGGGCAGCCCTACGAGCAGTACTTC. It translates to CSARGQPYEQYF.

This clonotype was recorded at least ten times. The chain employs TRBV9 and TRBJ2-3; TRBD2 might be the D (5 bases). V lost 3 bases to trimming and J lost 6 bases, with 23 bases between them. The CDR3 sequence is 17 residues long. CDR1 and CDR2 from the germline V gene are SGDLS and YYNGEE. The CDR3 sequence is CASSEGWASRKLDTQYF. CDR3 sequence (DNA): TGTGCCAGCAGCGAAGGGTGGGCTAGCCGGAAACTTGATACGCAGTATTTT.

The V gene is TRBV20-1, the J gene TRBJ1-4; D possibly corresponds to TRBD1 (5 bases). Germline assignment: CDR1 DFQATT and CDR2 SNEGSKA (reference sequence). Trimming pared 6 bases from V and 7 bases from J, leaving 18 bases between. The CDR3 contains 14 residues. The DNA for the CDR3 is TGCAGTGCCCGCGCCGGGACGGGATTTGAAAAACTGTTTTTT. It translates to CSARAGTGFEKLFF.

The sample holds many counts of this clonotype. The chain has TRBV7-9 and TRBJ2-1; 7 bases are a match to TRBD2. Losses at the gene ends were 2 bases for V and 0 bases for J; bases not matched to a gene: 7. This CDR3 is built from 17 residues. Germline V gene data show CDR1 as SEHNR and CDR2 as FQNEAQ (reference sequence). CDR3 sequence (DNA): TGTGCCAGCAGCTTACGATGGCGGGGGAGCTCCTACAATGAGCAGTTCTTC. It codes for CASSLRWRGSSYNEQFF.

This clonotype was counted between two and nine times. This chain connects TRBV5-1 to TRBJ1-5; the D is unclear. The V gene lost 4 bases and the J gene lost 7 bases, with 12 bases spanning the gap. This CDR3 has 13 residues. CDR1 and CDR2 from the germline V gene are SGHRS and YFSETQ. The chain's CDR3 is CASSQDGYQPQHF. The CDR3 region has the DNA TGCGCCAGCAGCCAGGACGGTTACCAGCCCCAGCATTTT.

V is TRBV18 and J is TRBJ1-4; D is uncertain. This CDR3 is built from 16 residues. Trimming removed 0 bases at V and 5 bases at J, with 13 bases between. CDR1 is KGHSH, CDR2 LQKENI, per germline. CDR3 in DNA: TGTGCCAGCTCACCACCAAGTGAACAGCCAAATGAAAAACTGTTTTTT. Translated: CASSPPSEQPNEKLFF.

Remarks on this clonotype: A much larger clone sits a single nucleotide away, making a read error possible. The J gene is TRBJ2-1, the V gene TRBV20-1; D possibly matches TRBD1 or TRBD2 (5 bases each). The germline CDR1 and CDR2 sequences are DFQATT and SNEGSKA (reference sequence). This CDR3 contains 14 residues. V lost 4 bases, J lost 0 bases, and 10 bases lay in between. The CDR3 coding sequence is TGCAGTGCTACGGGTGGGGGCTCCTACAATGAGCAGTTCTTC. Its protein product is CSATGGGSYNEQFF.

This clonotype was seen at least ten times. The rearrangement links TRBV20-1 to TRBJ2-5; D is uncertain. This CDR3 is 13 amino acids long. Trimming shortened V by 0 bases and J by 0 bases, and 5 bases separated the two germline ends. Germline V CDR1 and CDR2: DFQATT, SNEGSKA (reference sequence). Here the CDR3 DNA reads TGCAGTGCTAGAGAAGTCAACCAAGAGACCCAGTACTTC. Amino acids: CSAREVNQETQYF.

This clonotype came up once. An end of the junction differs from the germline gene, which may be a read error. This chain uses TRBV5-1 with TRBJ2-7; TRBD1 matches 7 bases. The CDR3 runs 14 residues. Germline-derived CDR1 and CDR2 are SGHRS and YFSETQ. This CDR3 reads CAGSPRQGLGEQYF. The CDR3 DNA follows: TGCGCCGGCAGCCCCCGACAGGGCCTTGGGGAGCAGTACTTC.